This T cell receptor beta chain derives from a study of T cells after yellow fever vaccination. Regarding the study as a whole: It was a weaker secondary response, yet one that peaked faster, at day 5 versus 15.

In making TCR cDNA, 5'RACE template switching added a universal primer site and UMIs to it. One entry per CDR3 protein, called by TCRdb with MiXCR from the 5' RACE reads. The sample holds around 610,000 distinct CDR3 sequences, roughly 13% seen once. The germline V gene has CDR1 SGDLS and CDR2 YYNGEE. The CDR3 covers 13 residues. V gave up 0 bases and J gave up 6 bases, with 9 bases separating them. This clonotype was observed a few times. The antigen is unknown. This receptor was obtained from a man aged 30 to 45 who received the YFV17D yellow fever vaccine. Source: PBMCs, taken on the day of the yellow fever booster vaccination. This chain links TRBV9 with TRBJ1-1; no clear D. CDR3 region: CASSVDVKAEAFF. Written as DNA, the CDR3 is TGTGCCAGCAGCGTAGATGTGAAGGCTGAAGCTTTCTTT.